The 19 T cell receptor beta chains presented below share a single source sample, sequenced in a study of low-dose radiotherapy and immunotherapy resistance in tumors. Alpha- and beta-chain coverage of first-strand cDNA came from TRAV- and TRBV-specific primers. TCRs were put through approximately 20 PCR cycles of amplification with Phusion. A constant-region primer and the V-primer adapter served as the primer pair. TCRdb reprocessed the reads with MiXCR, giving one entry per CDR3 protein. The sample gives about 82,000 distinct CDR3 sequences, 18% of which show up once; over 4.5% is in the top ten. Time point specified: before trial treatment. The sample was PBMCs, taken before treatment. These receptors all stem from a male donor with prostate cancer.

This clonotype has a count of ten or more. V and J are TRBV7-9 and TRBJ2-3, with D possibly being TRBD1 or TRBD2 (5 bases each). The CDR3 has 16 amino acids. V shed 2 bases and J shed 2 bases, with 14 bases lying between them. The V gene's germline CDR1 is SEHNR and CDR2 FQNEAQ (reference sequence). The CDR3 protein is CASSLPPSGPTDTQYF. The CDR3 DNA reads as TGTGCCAGCAGCTTACCCCCCTCGGGGCCCACAGATACGCAGTATTTT. Combining the CDR3 with reference TRBV7-9 and TRBJ2-3 gives the whole variable domain DTGVSQNPRHKITKRGQNVTFRCDPISEHNRLYWYRQTLGQGPEFLTYFQNEAQLEKSRLLSDRFSAERPKGSFSTLEIQRTEQGDSAMYLCASSLPPSGPTDTQYFGPGTRLTVL.

In its sample, this clonotype was seen many times. The CDR3 region is CASSQGPPPDTQYF. In DNA form, the CDR3 reads TGTGCCAGCAGCCAGGGACCGCCTCCGGATACGCAGTATTTT. V usage is TRBV6-2 or TRBV6-3 and J usage is TRBJ2-3, with D perhaps matching TRBD1 or TRBD2 (5 bases each). The germline V and J ends were trimmed by 6 bases and 6 bases, with 16 bases remaining between them. The CDR3 contains 14 residues. Germline V gene lookup returns CDR1 MNHEY and CDR2 SVGEGT.

There are a few counts of this clonotype. Because the CDR3's place on the DNA is in doubt, the DNA is left out and the CDR3 is given as listed by TCRdb. The rearrangement joins TRBV11-3 to TRBJ2-2. CDR1 is SGHNT, CDR2 YENEEA, per germline. The CDR3 region is 18 residues in length, termini included. CDR3 sequence: CASIKRRRRQTSPGSCFF.

This clonotype ranks as medium-sized. V usage is TRBV19 and J usage is TRBJ2-2, with a tentative D call TRBD2 (6 bases). V was cut by 7 bases and J by 1 base, with 13 bases left in between. Germline assignment: CDR1 LNHDA and CDR2 SQIVND (reference sequence). There are 15 residues in the CDR3. The CDR3 sequence: CASKGLARNTGELFF. CDR3 bases: TGTGCCAGTAAGGGGCTAGCGAGGAACACCGGGGAGCTGTTTTTT.

This clonotype has a count of ten or more. This CDR3 reads CATSSGAEGNTIYF. CDR3 coding DNA: TGTGCCACCAGCAGCGGCGCAGAGGGGAACACCATATATTTT. The rearrangement uses TRBV15 and TRBJ1-3; the D gene is possibly TRBD1 (5 bases). This CDR3 region has 14 residues. Per germline, CDR1 LNHNV and CDR2 YYDKDF (reference sequence). Trimming pared 3 bases from V and 7 bases from J, leaving 13 bases between. Full variable domain (outside the CDR3, taken from reference TRBV15 and TRBJ1-3): DAMVIQNPRYQVTQFGKPVTLSCSQTLNHNVMYWYQQKSSQAPKLLFHYYDKDFNNEADTPDNFQSRRPNTSFCFLDIRSPGLGDTAMYLCATSSGAEGNTIYFGEGSWLTVV.

Worth noting for this clonotype: A far larger clone differs by one base, so this is likely a read error. J is TRBJ2-1 and V is TRBV5-1; 8 nucleotides align to TRBD1. The CDR3 runs 15 residues. Per germline, CDR1 SGHRS and CDR2 YFSETQ. This chain's CDR3 is CASSTGGGAYNEQFF. The CDR3, as DNA: TGTGCCAGCAGCACAGGGGGAGGCGCCTACAATGAGCAGTTCTTC.

This clonotype was detected many times. The genes are TRBV25-1 and TRBJ2-1; D is unresolved. CDR3 length equals 14 residues. V was pared by 1 base and J by 4 bases, with 8 bases between. The germline V gene has CDR1 MGHDK and CDR2 SYGVNS. CDR3 sequence reads: CASSEFSYYNEQFF. CDR3 nucleotide sequence: TGTGCCAGCAGTGAATTTTCTTATTACAATGAGCAGTTCTTC.

The table lists this clonotype with many counts. The chain combines TRBV28 with TRBJ1-1; 8 bases fit TRBD1. In germline, CDR1 is MDHEN, CDR2 SYDVKM. This CDR3 spans 15 amino acids. Trimming at V came to 4 bases and at J to 5 bases, leaving 9 bases not matched to a gene. The CDR3 loop reads CASSSHDRGGTEAFF. In DNA form, the CDR3 reads TGTGCCAGCAGTTCCCATGACAGGGGAGGGACTGAAGCTTTCTTT.

The rearrangement joins TRBV28 to TRBJ1-5; 9 bases are shared with TRBD1. From germline, CDR1 is MDHEN and CDR2 SYDVKM. CDR3 size: 15 residues. J lost 7 bases, V lost 2 bases, and 6 bases had no gene match. Written as DNA, the CDR3 is TGTGCCAGCAGTTTAGGGACAGGGCGGGGGCAGCCCCAGCATTTT. As protein: CASSLGTGRGQPQHF.

This clonotype was detected only a few times. The chain recombines TRBV7-8 with TRBJ1-1, with TRBD1 as a possible D gene (6 bases). Germline loops: CDR1 SGHVS, CDR2 FQNEAQ. This CDR3 spans 15 amino acids. V lost 5 bases to trimming and J lost 4 bases, with 17 bases between them. The CDR3, as DNA: TGTGCCAGCAGCAACGGACAGCCAGGGACCACTGAAGCTTTCTTT. Translating gives CASSNGQPGTTEAFF.

This clonotype was counted many times. This sequence joins TRBV7-2 and TRBJ2-5; 7 positions match TRBD2. Germline V lookup: CDR1 SGHTA, CDR2 FQGNSA. Germline trimming cut 1 base from V and 3 bases from J; bases unmatched to any gene: 11. The CDR3 contains 17 residues. The CDR3 is CASSLVRWLAEEETQYF. CDR3 coding DNA: TGTGCCAGCAGCTTAGTTAGGTGGCTAGCGGAGGAAGAGACCCAGTACTTC.

This clonotype occurred many times. This rearrangement joins TRBV20-1 to TRBJ2-5; tentative D call: TRBD1 (5 bases). Germline V gene data show CDR1 as DFQATT and CDR2 as SNEGSKA (reference sequence). The ends were cut back, 6 bases at V and 2 bases at J, with 10 bases in the middle. The CDR3 has 12 residues. The CDR3 DNA follows: TGCAGTGCGTGGACATATCAAGAGACCCAGTACTTC. This encodes CSAWTYQETQYF.

This clonotype came up many times. V usage is TRBV29-1 and J usage is TRBJ2-2; D is undetermined. Trimming removed 4 bases from V and 5 bases from J, with 5 bases in between. CDR1 and CDR2 (germline): SQVTM, ANQGSEA. The CDR3 length is 11 residues. CDR3 amino acids: CSVAGTGELFF. DNA for the CDR3: TGCAGCGTTGCCGGGACCGGGGAGCTGTTTTTT.

This clonotype was picked up many times. The chain has TRBV29-1 and TRBJ2-2; D uncertain. The CDR3 is 15 amino acids. Germline CDR1 is SQVTM and CDR2 is ANQGSEA. Deletions cut 4 bases from V and 2 bases from J, with 14 bases between. The CDR3 here is CSVVGGALNTGELFF. The DNA for the CDR3 is TGCAGCGTTGTGGGCGGTGCCCTTAACACCGGGGAGCTGTTTTTT.

This clonotype was recorded at least ten times. The rearrangement joins TRBV6-5 to TRBJ1-1; D is undetermined. Germline CDR1 and CDR2: MNHEY and SVGAGI. The CDR3 covers 13 residues. The V and J ends lost 2 bases and 4 bases respectively, with 8 bases between them. CDR3 sequence: CASSYMPGTEAFF. The CDR3, as DNA: TGTGCCAGCAGTTACATGCCCGGCACTGAAGCTTTCTTT.

This clonotype was seen many times. This chain uses TRBV20-1 with TRBJ2-1; tentatively, D is TRBD2 (5 bases). Per the germline V gene, CDR1 is DFQATT and CDR2 is SNEGSKA (reference sequence). The CDR3 spans 14 residues. V lost 4 bases and J 3 bases, leaving 13 bases between the germline ends. DNA of the CDR3: TGCAGTGCTACGAGCGGCATATACTACAATGAGCAGTTCTTC. Its protein product is CSATSGIYYNEQFF.

The genes are TRBV5-1 and TRBJ1-1, with TRBD1 matching over 7 bases. This CDR3 region has 15 residues. Germline V CDR1 and CDR2: SGHRS, YFSETQ. V shed 4 bases, J shed 3 bases, and the junction held 9 bases outside the gene matches. CDR3 sequence reads: CASSGEGQRHTEAFF. The CDR3 coding sequence is TGCGCCAGCAGCGGTGAGGGACAGCGGCACACTGAAGCTTTCTTT. Full variable domain (missing parts from reference TRBV5-1 and TRBJ1-1): KAGVTQTPRYLIKTRGQQVTLSCSPISGHRSVSWYQQTPGQGLQFLFEYFSETQRNKGNFPGRFSGRQFSNSRSEMNVSTLELGDSALYLCASSGEGQRHTEAFFGQGTRLTVV.

The V call is TRBV10-3, the J call TRBJ1-2, with D hard to call. CDR1 is ENHRY, CDR2 SYGVKD, per germline. This CDR3 has 13 amino acids. The V end lost 4 bases, the J end lost 8 bases, and 14 bases lay between the germline ends. CDR3 sequence reads: CAISVEGLHGYTF. CDR3 bases: TGTGCCATCAGTGTGGAGGGCCTCCACGGCTACACCTTC.

Notes on this clonotype: A read error likely explains this, since a far larger clone differs by one base. This chain links TRBV6-1 with TRBJ2-7, with a tentative D call TRBD1 (6 bases). The V end was cut by 5 bases, the J end by 4 bases, with 12 bases between. Germline V gives CDR1 MNHNS, CDR2 SASEGT. The CDR3 has 13 residues. The CDR3 spells CASSKRTAYEQYF. The CDR3 coding sequence is TGTGCCAGCAGTAAAAGGACAGCTTACGAGCAGTACTTC.